The sequence of this T cell receptor (beta chain) was determined in a study of HIV-infected children after antiretroviral therapy interruption. Overall study: Weeks 0, 48 and 150 were sampled under continuous treatment.

V was clipped by 9 bases and J by 2 bases, with 13 bases between them. The CDR3 has 13 amino acids. Germline CDR1 is SNHLY and CDR2 is FYNNEI. Study findings and constraints: The Gini coefficient of naive CD4+ repertoires rose, returning to baseline by 3 years. Naive CD4+ sequences overlapped less between time points once interruption began.

Treatment denoted: PENTA 11 planned treatment interruption arm or continuous ART arm. Cryopreserved PBMC samples required at least 5 million viable cells. On this clonotype: Its target is not known.

A 3' RACE protocol on RNA, with unique molecular identifiers, produced the TCR library. A single record per CDR3 protein comes from TCRdb applying MiXCR to the 3' RACE reads. The sample lists about 83,000 distinct CDR3 sequences; 6.9% were seen once. The clonotype originates from a pool of human donors with HIV. This sequence joins TRBV2 and TRBJ1-2, with TRBD1 as a possible D gene (6 bases). The source was CD45RA+ CD4+ T cells from PBMCs, pooled from several time points, collected from a donor given antiretroviral therapy, either interrupted or continuous. The subset denotes: naive CD4+ CD45RA+ CD45RO- T cells. The CDR3 is CASCRGHNYGYTF. In DNA, the CDR3 is TGTGCCAGTTGCCGGGGGCACAACTATGGCTACACCTTC.